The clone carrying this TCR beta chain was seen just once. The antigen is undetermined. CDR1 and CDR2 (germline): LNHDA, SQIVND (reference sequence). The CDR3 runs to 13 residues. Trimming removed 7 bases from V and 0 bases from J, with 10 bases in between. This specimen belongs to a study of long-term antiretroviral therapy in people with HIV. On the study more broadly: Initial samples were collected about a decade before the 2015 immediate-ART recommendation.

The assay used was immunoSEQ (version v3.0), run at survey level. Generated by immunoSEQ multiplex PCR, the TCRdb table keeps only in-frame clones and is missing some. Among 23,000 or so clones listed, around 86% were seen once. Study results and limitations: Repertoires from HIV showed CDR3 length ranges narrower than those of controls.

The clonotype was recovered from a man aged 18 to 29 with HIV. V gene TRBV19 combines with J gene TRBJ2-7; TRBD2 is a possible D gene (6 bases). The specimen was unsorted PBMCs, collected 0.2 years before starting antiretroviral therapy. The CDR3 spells CASKEGSSYEQYF. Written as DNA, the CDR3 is TGTGCCAGTAAGGAGGGCAGCTCCTACGAGCAGTACTTC.